The rows below give T cell receptor beta chains drawn from one sample of a study of T cell responses to AZD1222 COVID-19 vaccine. Libraries were prepared by immunoSEQ multiplex PCR; TCRdb keeps only in-frame clonotypes and omits some of them. The sample contains tens of thousands of clones, around 78% of which appear only once. This material consisted of peripheral blood, taken 28 days after the second AZD1222 dose. The receptors originated from an adult who received the AZD1222 COVID-19 vaccine. Each CDR3 is given with its conserved first and last residue. A D gene is named only where the DNA matches it firmly. Rows give clone size only sometimes, using once, few, many, or a class for an expanded clone.

-,TRBJ1-1,TRBV19,-,CASSIGRGEAFF,TGTGCCAGTAGTATAGGGAGGGGGGAAGCTTTCTTT
TRBD1,TRBJ1-3,TRBV7-2,-,CASSLVHRIDGTGTIYF,TGTGCCAGCAGCTTAGTTCATAGGATCGACGGGACAGGCACCATATATTTT
-,TRBJ2-1,TRBV4-1,-,CASSQEPGPGDEQFF,TGCGCCAGCAGCCAAGAACCCGGGCCAGGCGATGAGCAGTTCTTC
-,TRBJ2-3,TRBV9,-,CASSVVGSGTDTQYF,TGTGCCAGCAGCGTAGTTGGTAGCGGCACAGATACGCAGTATTTT
-,TRBJ2-7,TRBV6-5,once,CASSYRGTASSYEQYF,TGTGCCAGCAGTTACAGGGGGACGGCGAGCTCCTACGAGCAGTACTTC
-,TRBJ1-1,TRBV5-1,-,CASSRDNGNTEAFF,TGCGCCAGCAGCAGGGACAACGGGAACACTGAAGCTTTCTTT
-,TRBJ1-1,TRBV6-5,-,CASSSPVGTEAFF,TGTGCCAGCAGTTCCCCCGTAGGAACTGAAGCTTTCTTT
-,TRBJ2-7,TRBV10-3,-,CAISEGTLGVSYEQYF,TGTGCCATCAGTGAGGGGACTCTGGGCGTCTCCTACGAGCAGTACTTC
-,TRBJ1-6,TRBV7-6,-,CASSSDDSIRSPLHF,TGTGCCAGCAGCTCTGATGACAGCATCCGATCACCCCTCCACTTT
-,TRBJ2-1,TRBV19,-,CASSTRGAVALYNEQFF,TGTGCCAGTAGTACTCGGGGGGCCGTGGCCCTATACAATGAGCAGTTCTTC
-,TRBJ2-1,TRBV7-7,few,CASSLAYKAAQFF,TGTGCCAGCAGCTTAGCGTATAAAGCGGCTCAGTTCTTC
-,TRBJ1-5,TRBV30,-,CAWTSGGGQPQHF,TGTGCCTGGACCTCCGGGGGTGGCCAGCCCCAGCATTTT
-,TRBJ2-3,TRBV6-1,-,CASSELSDTQYF,TGTGCCAGCAGTGAACTCTCAGATACGCAGTATTTT
TRBD1,TRBJ1-1,TRBV10-1,few,CASSESTGGTEAFF,TGCGCCAGCAGTGAGTCGACAGGGGGAACTGAAGCTTTCTTT
-,TRBJ1-1,TRBV4-2,-,CASSRDLAGRLQAFF,TGTGCCAGCAGCCGAGATTTGGCAGGACGGCTACAAGCTTTCTTT
-,TRBJ1-1,TRBV11-2,-,CASSLVVFGGPEAFF,TGTGCCAGCAGCTTAGTTGTTTTTGGGGGCCCTGAAGCTTTCTTT
TRBD1,TRBJ2-3,TRBV7-8,-,CASSLNRGKTDTQYF,TGTGCCAGCAGCCTAAACAGGGGGAAGACAGATACGCAGTATTTT
-,TRBJ1-5,TRBV19,-,CASSTANQPQHF,TGTGCCAGTAGTACGGCCAATCAGCCCCAGCATTTT
-,TRBJ1-5,TRBV19,-,CASSMARTYQPQHF,TGTGCCAGTAGTATGGCCAGAACCTATCAGCCCCAGCATTTT
TRBD1,TRBJ1-3,TRBV3-1/TRBV3-2,-,CASSQDGQGGGNTIYF,TGTGCCAGCAGCCAAGATGGGCAGGGGGGTGGAAACACCATATATTTT
TRBD1,TRBJ2-1,TRBV29-1,-,CSGDRYNEQFF,TGCAGCGGGGACAGATACAATGAGCAGTTCTTC
TRBD1,TRBJ2-6,TRBV10-3,-,CAIDGQGARGANVLTF,TGTGCCATCGATGGACAGGGGGCGCGTGGGGCCAACGTCCTGACTTTC
-,TRBJ1-6,TRBV9,-,CASSVEAQGNSPLHF,TGTGCCAGCAGCGTAGAGGCGCAGGGTAATTCACCCCTCCACTTT
TRBD2,TRBJ2-1,TRBV4-1,-,CASSPRRGRSSYNEQFF,TGCGCCAGCAGCCCCCGGCGCGGGAGGAGCTCCTACAATGAGCAGTTCTTC
-,TRBJ1-6,TRBV5-6,-,CASSLAFGGNSPLHF,TGTGCCAGCAGCTTGGCCTTCGGGGGTAATTCACCCCTCCACTTT